The 4 T cell receptor beta chains below come from one sample, sequenced in a study of shared T cell receptors in the human thymus. This table comes from immunoSEQ multiplex PCR, and its TCRdb copy is limited to in-frame clones, with some not included. The sample has almost 550,000 clones, 78% seen once. These data were also filed under a second study, of human thymus T cells.

The specimen sequenced was thymocytes. The source of these receptors is a boy under two years old with a congenital heart defect.

The chain employs TRBV5-6 and TRBJ1-5, with 7 bases that match TRBD1. The CDR3 consists of 17 residues. V was clipped by 1 base and J by 0 bases; unmatched bases: 7. Germline lookup yields CDR1 SGHDT and CDR2 YYEEEE. In DNA, the CDR3 is TGTGCCAGCAGCTTGTCCGGGACAGAGATTAGCAATCAGCCCCAGCATTTT. The encoded protein is CASSLSGTEISNQPQHF. Full variable domain (outside the CDR3, taken from reference TRBV5-6 and TRBJ1-5): DAGVTQSPTHLIKTRGQQVTLRCSPKSGHDTVSWYQQALGQGPQFIFQYYEEEERQRGNFPDRFSGHQFPNYSSELNVNALLLGDSALYLCASSLSGTEISNQPQHFGDGTRLSIL.

The rearrangement joins TRBV29-1 to TRBJ2-3; perhaps TRBD1 as D (6 bases). Germline assignment: CDR1 SQVTM and CDR2 ANQGSEA. The germline V and J ends were trimmed by 1 base and 0 bases, with 14 bases remaining between them. This CDR3 spans 16 amino acids. The CDR3 loop is CSVEVPTGSSTDTQYF. The CDR3 DNA is TGCAGCGTTGAAGTCCCGACAGGTTCTAGCACAGATACGCAGTATTTT.

DNA of the CDR3: TGTGCCACCAGCAGAGGCTCAGGTGACCGATCTGGAAACACCATATATTTT. Its protein product is CATSRGSGDRSGNTIYF. The genes are TRBV15 and TRBJ1-3; D is uncertain. Trimming took 1 base from V and 1 from J, leaving 14 bases between them. The CDR3 has 17 amino acids. The V gene's germline CDR1 is LNHNV and CDR2 YYDKDF (reference sequence).

The chain is built from TRBV21-1 and TRBJ2-7; the D call of TRBD2 is as the table states it, not checked on the DNA. TRBV21-1 is classified as a pseudogene. The CDR3 runs to 13 residues. In DNA form, the CDR3 reads TGTGCCAGCAGCAAAGGGCGGAGGTACGAGCAGTACTTC. The encoded protein is CASSKGRRYEQYF.